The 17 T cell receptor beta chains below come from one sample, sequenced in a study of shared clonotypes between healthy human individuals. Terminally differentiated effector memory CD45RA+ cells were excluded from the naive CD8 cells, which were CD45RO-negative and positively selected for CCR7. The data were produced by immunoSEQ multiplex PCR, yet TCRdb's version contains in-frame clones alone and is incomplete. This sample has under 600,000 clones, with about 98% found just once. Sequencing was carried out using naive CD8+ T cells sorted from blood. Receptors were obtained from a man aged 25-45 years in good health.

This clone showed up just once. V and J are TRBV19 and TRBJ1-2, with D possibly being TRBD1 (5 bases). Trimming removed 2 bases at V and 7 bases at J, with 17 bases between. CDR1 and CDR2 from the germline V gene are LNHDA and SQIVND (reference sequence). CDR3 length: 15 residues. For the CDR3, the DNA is TGTGCCAGTAGTATAATCGCAGGGTTCCGATCTGGCTACACCTTC. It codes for CASSIIAGFRSGYTF.

The CDR3 sequence is CSVEYATPASTDTQYF. The CDR3 DNA sequence: TGCAGCGTTGAATATGCGACCCCCGCCAGCACAGATACGCAGTATTTT. V is TRBV29-1 and J is TRBJ2-3; D gene unclear. The CDR3 has 16 amino acids. Germline V lookup: CDR1 SQVTM, CDR2 ANQGSEA. Trimming removed 2 bases at V and 0 bases at J, with 15 bases between.

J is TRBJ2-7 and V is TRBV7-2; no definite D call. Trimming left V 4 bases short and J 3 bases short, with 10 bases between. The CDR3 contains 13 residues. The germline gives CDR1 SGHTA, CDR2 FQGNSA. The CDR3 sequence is CASSSTRYYEQYF. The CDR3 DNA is TGTGCCAGCAGCTCAACAAGATACTACGAGCAGTACTTC.

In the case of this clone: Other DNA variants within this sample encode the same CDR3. The CDR3 loop reads CASSLGQGGYEQYF. The CDR3 DNA reads as TGTGCCAGCAGTTTAGGACAGGGGGGGTACGAGCAGTACTTC. The chain combines TRBV27 with TRBJ2-7; 10 nucleotides agree with TRBD1. The V gene's germline CDR1 is MNHEY and CDR2 SMNVEV (reference sequence). J lost 4 bases, V lost 2 bases, and 2 bases had no gene match. This CDR3 is built from 14 residues.

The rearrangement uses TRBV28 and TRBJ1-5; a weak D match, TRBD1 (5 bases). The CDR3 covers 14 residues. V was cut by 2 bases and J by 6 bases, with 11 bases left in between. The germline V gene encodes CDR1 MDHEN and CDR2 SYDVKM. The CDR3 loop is CASSLVGARQPQHF. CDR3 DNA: TGTGCCAGCAGTTTAGTAGGGGCGCGTCAGCCCCAGCATTTT.

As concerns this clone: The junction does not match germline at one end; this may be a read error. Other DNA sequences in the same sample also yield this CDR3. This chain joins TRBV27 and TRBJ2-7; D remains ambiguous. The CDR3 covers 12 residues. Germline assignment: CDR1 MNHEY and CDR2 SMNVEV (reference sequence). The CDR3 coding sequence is TGTGCCAGCGGTTTGGGCAGCTACGAGCAGTACTTC. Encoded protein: CASGLGSYEQYF.

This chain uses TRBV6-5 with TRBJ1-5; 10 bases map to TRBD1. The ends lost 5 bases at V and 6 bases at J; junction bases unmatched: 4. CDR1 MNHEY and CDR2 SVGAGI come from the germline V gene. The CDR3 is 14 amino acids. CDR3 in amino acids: CASSPGQGTQPQHF. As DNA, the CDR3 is TGTGCCAGCAGTCCGGGACAGGGGACTCAGCCCCAGCATTTT.

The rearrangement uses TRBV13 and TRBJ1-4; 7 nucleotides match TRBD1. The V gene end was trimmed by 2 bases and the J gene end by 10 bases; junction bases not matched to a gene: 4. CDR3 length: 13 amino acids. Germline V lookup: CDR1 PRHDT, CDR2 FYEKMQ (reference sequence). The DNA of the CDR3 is TGTGCCAGCAGCTTACGGGACAGAGGAAAACTGTTTTTT. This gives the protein CASSLRDRGKLFF.

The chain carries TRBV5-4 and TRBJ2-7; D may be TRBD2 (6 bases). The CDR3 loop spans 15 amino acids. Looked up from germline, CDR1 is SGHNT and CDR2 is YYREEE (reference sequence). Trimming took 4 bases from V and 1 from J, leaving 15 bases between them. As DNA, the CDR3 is TGTGCCAGCAGCACCCCGCCGGGAGCATCCTACGAGCAGTACTTC. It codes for CASSTPPGASYEQYF.

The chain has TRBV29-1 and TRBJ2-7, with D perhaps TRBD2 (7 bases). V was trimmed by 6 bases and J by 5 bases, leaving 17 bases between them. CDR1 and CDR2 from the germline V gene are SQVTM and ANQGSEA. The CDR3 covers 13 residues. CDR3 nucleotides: TGCAGCGTACAGGGAGGGAAGGAGAACGAGCAGTACTTC. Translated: CSVQGGKENEQYF.

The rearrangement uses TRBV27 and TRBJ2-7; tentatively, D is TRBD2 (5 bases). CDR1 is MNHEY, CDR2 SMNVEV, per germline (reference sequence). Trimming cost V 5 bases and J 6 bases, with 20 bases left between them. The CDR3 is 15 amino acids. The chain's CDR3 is CASSGYPASGGEQYF. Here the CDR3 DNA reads TGTGCCAGCAGTGGATACCCCGCGTCTGGAGGCGAGCAGTACTTC.

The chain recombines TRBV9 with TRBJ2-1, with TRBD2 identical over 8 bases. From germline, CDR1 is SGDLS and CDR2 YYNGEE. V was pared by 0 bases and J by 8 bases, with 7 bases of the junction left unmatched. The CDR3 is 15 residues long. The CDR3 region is CASSVDGAGADEQFF. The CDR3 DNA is TGTGCCAGCAGCGTAGATGGAGCGGGAGCCGATGAGCAGTTCTTC.

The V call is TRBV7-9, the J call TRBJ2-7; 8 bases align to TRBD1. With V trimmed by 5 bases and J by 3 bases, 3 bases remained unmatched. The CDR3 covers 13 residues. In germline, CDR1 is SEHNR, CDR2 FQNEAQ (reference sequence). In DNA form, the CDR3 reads TGTGCCAGCAGCCCCGGGACAGGCTACGAGCAGTACTTC. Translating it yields CASSPGTGYEQYF.

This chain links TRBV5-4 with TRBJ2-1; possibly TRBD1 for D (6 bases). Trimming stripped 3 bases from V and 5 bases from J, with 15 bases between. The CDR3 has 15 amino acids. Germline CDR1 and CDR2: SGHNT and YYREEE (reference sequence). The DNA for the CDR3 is TGTGCCAGCAGCTCCCCGGGACAAGTTAACAATGAGCAGTTCTTC. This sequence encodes CASSSPGQVNNEQFF.

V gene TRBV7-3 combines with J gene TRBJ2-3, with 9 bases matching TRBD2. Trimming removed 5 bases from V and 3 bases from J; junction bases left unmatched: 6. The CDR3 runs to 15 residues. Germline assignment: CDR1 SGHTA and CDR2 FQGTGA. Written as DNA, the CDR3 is TGTGCCAGCAGCCTTGGGAGCGGGAGGACAGATACGCAGTATTTT. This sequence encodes CASSLGSGRTDTQYF.

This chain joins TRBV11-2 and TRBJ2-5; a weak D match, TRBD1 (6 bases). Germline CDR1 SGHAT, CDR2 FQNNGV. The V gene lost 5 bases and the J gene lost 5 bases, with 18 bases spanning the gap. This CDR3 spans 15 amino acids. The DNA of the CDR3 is TGTGCCAGCAGCCCGTGGGACACCTTAGGGGAGACCCAGTACTTC. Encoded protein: CASSPWDTLGETQYF.

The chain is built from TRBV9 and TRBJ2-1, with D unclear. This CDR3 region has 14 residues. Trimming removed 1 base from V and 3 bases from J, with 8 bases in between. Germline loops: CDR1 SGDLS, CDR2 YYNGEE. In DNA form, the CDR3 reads TGTGCCAGCAGCGTAAGGAACAACTACAATGAGCAGTTCTTC. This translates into CASSVRNNYNEQFF.